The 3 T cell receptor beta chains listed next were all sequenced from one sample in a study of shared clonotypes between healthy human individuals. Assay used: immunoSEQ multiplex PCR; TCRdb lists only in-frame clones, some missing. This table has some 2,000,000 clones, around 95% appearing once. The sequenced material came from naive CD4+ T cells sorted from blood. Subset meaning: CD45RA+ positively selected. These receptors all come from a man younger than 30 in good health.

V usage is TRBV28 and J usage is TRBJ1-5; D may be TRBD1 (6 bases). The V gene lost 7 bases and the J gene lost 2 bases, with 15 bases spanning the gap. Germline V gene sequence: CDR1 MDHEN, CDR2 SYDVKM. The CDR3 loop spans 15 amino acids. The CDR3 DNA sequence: TGTGCCAGCAACCCCCGAGCAGGGGGCAATCAGCCCCAGCATTTT. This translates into CASNPRAGGNQPQHF. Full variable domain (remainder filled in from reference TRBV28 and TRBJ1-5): DVKVTQSSRYLVKRTGEKVFLECVQDMDHENMFWYRQDPGLGLRLIYFSYDVKMKEKGDIPEGYSVSREKKERFSLILESASTNQTSMYLCASNPRAGGNQPQHFGDGTRLSIL.

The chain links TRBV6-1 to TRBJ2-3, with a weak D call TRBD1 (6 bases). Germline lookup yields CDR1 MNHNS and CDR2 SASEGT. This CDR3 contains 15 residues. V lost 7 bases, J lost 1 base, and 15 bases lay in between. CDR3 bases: TGTGCCAGCACCCTTAGGAACAGGGGCACAGATACGCAGTATTTT. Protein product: CASTLRNRGTDTQYF.

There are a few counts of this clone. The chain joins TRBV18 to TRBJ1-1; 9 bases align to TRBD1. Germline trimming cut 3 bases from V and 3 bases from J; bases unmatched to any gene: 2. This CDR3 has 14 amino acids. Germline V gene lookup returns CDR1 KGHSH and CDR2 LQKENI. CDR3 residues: CASSPNRGHTEAFF. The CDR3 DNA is TGTGCCAGCTCACCGAACAGGGGGCACACTGAAGCTTTCTTT.